The clone carrying this T cell receptor (beta chain) appeared a single time. The antigen is unknown. TCRdb called the reads again in MiXCR, with one record for every CDR3 protein. Altogether approximately 120,000 distinct CDR3 sequences are present, around 28% being singletons, with the ten largest covering about three quarters. The data were obtained in a study of T cell repertoires in cytomegalovirus infection. Across the whole study: Recently identified HLA-C-restricted CMV epitopes were used, and well-studied HLA-B-restricted CMV epitopes were used as well. Public TCR beta signatures marked donors with CMV infection and the matching HLA.

Germline CDR1 SGHNT, CDR2 YENEEA. Between the trimmed V and J ends, which lost 6 bases and 0 bases, there was a span of 9 bases. This CDR3 contains 14 residues. The rearrangement links TRBV11-3 to TRBJ2-1; the D is unclear. The TCR was taken from a human donor in good health (CMV status not recorded). Some clones in this sample may be carry-over from other donors' samples. The source was CD8+ T cells from cultured PBMCs, collected from culture after CMV antigen stimulation. CDR3 sequence (DNA): TGTGCCAGCAGAGAGAGAAGCTCCTACAATGAGCAGTTCTTC. Amino acids: CASRERSSYNEQFF.